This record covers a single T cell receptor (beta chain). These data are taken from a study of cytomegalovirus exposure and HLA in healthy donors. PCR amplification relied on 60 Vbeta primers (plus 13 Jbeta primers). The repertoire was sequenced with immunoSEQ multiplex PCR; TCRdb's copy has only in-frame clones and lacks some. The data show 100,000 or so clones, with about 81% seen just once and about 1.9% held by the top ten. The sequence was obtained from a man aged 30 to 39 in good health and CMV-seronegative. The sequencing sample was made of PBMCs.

CDR3 residues: CASSLGGTSNYEQYF. The CDR3 bases are TGTGCCAGCAGCTTAGGGGGGACTAGCAACTACGAGCAGTACTTC. The chain combines TRBV7-2 with TRBJ2-7, with 9 nucleotides matching TRBD2. The ends lost 1 base at V and 3 bases at J; junction bases unmatched: 4. There are 15 residues in the CDR3. Germline CDR1 is SGHTA and CDR2 is FQGNSA. The complete variable domain, with remaining parts taken from reference TRBV7-2 and TRBJ2-7, reads GAGVSQSPSNKVTEKGKDVELRCDPISGHTALYWYRQSLGQGLEFLIYFQGNSAPDKSGLPSDRFSAERTGGSVSTLTIQRTQQEDSAVYLCASSLGGTSNYEQYFGPGTRLTVT.